Listed below are T cell receptor beta chains from one sample, sequenced in a study of T cell changes during pregnancy in multiple sclerosis. Generated by immunoSEQ multiplex PCR, the TCRdb table keeps only in-frame clones and is missing some. The sample holds approximately 52,000 clones, around 92% seen once. The specimen comprised CD4+ T cells from peripheral blood mononuclear cells, sampled after pregnancy. These receptors all come from a female donor with multiple sclerosis, enrolled in a pregnancy study. Each CDR3 is given with its conserved first and last residue. A D gene is named only where the DNA matches it firmly. Size tells how often a clone was seen (once, few, many) or the class of an expanded clone, and some rows leave it out.

j_gene	d_gene	len	abundance	v_gene	CDR3aa	CDR3nt
TRBJ2-1	TRBD1	13	-	TRBV5-1	CASSPGTENEQFF	TGCGCCAGCAGCCCCGGGACAGAAAATGAGCAGTTCTTC
TRBJ1-5	-	15	-	TRBV28	CASSTSTVSNQPQHF	TGTGCCAGCAGTACCTCGACAGTGAGCAATCAGCCCCAGCATTTT
TRBJ1-1	TRBD1	15	-	TRBV4-2	CASSQDGSGGTEAFF	TGTGCCAGCAGCCAAGATGGGTCAGGGGGCACTGAAGCTTTCTTT
TRBJ1-4	TRBD1	13	-	TRBV7-3	CASSKDRDEKLFF	TGTGCCAGCAGCAAGGACAGGGATGAAAAACTGTTTTTT
TRBJ1-5	-	16	-	TRBV6-1	CASSENRGRFGQPQHF	TGTGCCAGCAGTGAAAATAGGGGAAGGTTCGGTCAGCCCCAGCATTTT
TRBJ2-1	TRBD1	15	few	TRBV2	CASSEEAGGRSEQFF	TGTGCCAGCAGTGAAGAGGCAGGGGGTAGATCGGAGCAGTTCTTC
TRBJ2-5	-	14	-	TRBV4-3	CASSQDLVRETQYF	TGCGCCAGCAGCCAAGATCTGGTACGGGAGACCCAGTACTTC
TRBJ2-7	-	14	-	TRBV5-1	CASSNDMLSYEQYF	TGCGCCAGCAGCAACGACATGCTCTCCTACGAGCAGTACTTC
TRBJ2-2	TRBD2	16	once	TRBV7-9	CASSIGLAGSTGELFF	TGTGCCAGCAGCATAGGACTAGCGGGTAGCACCGGGGAGCTGTTTTTT
TRBJ2-7	TRBD2	14	-	TRBV10-3	CAISATSGSYEQYF	TGTGCCATCAGTGCCACTAGCGGATCCTACGAGCAGTACTTC
TRBJ2-3	TRBD2	20	-	TRBV15	CATSSPFWVAGGRLRGTQYF	TGTGCCACCAGCAGCCCATTTTGGGTAGCGGGAGGGCGCCTGCGGGGTACGCAGTATTTT
TRBJ1-1	TRBD1	15	-	TRBV18	CASSPGTGGHTEAFF	TGTGCCAGCTCACCTGGGACAGGGGGTCACACTGAAGCTTTCTTT
TRBJ1-5	-	15	-	TRBV6-1	CASRRGGQSNQPQHF	TGTGCCAGCAGGAGGGGGGGGCAGTCCAATCAGCCCCAGCATTTT
TRBJ1-1	-	16	-	TRBV19	CASSRQVAPVNTEAFF	TGTGCCAGTAGTCGCCAGGTAGCGCCGGTGAACACTGAAGCTTTCTTT
TRBJ1-2	-	16	-	TRBV4-2	CASSPITGVTDYGYTF	TGTGCCAGCAGTCCTATAACGGGAGTAACGGATTATGGCTACACCTTC
TRBJ2-7	TRBD1	15	-	TRBV6-1	CASIHGGTGRDEQYF	TGTGCCAGCATCCATGGGGGGACAGGGCGCGACGAGCAGTACTTC
TRBJ2-7	-	15	-	TRBV4-3	CASSQVFGQRYEQYF	TGCGCCAGCAGCCAAGTATTCGGACAGCGCTACGAGCAGTACTTC
TRBJ1-5	TRBD1	14	once	TRBV28	CASRPGQGNQPQHF	TGTGCCAGCAGACCGGGACAGGGGAATCAGCCCCAGCATTTT
TRBJ2-4	-	14	-	TRBV18	CASSGGSQGGSRYF	TGTGCCAGCTCCGGAGGGAGTCAGGGCGGGTCACGGTACTTC
TRBJ2-3	TRBD1	15	-	TRBV7-7	CASSPGQGAVDTQYF	TGTGCTAGCAGCCCTGGACAGGGGGCGGTAGATACGCAGTATTTT
TRBJ2-7	TRBD2	12	-	TRBV29-1	CSVVLAEYEQYF	TGCAGCGTTGTACTAGCGGAATACGAGCAGTACTTC
TRBJ1-1	-	14	-	TRBV7-2	CASSPKGGGTEAFF	TGTGCCAGCAGCCCGAAGGGGGGGGGAACTGAAGCTTTCTTT
TRBJ1-1	TRBD1	12	-	TRBV29-1	CSGQGANTEAFF	TGCAGCGGACAGGGGGCGAACACTGAAGCTTTCTTT
TRBJ2-3	TRBD2	16	-	TRBV19	CASSSWTSGRADTQYF	TGTGCCAGTAGTAGCTGGACTAGCGGGAGAGCAGATACGCAGTATTTT
TRBJ2-2	TRBD1	16	-	TRBV7-2	CASSLVPGGTSGELFF	TGTGCCAGCAGCTTAGTACCAGGGGGAACCTCCGGGGAGCTGTTTTTT
TRBJ2-7	-	12	-	TRBV7-2	CASSARLYEQYF	TGTGCCAGCAGCGCCCGACTGTACGAGCAGTACTTC
TRBJ2-1	-	12	-	TRBV5-4	CASSLALNEQFF	TGTGCCAGCAGCTTGGCCCTCAATGAGCAGTTCTTC
TRBJ1-4	-	16	once	TRBV5-6	CASSALGGSPNEKLFF	TGTGCCAGCAGCGCCCTCGGGGGATCCCCTAATGAAAAACTGTTTTTT
TRBJ1-1	-	15	-	TRBV6-5	CASSYSIQGATEAFF	TGTGCCAGCAGTTACTCGATCCAGGGCGCCACTGAAGCTTTCTTT
TRBJ2-7	TRBD2	13	once	TRBV25-1	CASSSGSDYEQYF	TGTGCCAGCAGTAGCGGGAGCGACTACGAGCAGTACTTC
TRBJ1-1	TRBD1	16	-	TRBV7-2	CASSLVQGALNTEAFF	TGTGCCAGCAGCTTAGTTCAGGGGGCACTGAACACTGAAGCTTTCTTT
TRBJ1-1	-	13	-	TRBV7-6	CASSRGRNTEAFF	TGTGCCAGCAGCAGGGGGAGGAACACTGAAGCTTTCTTT
TRBJ2-5	-	11	-	TRBV7-2	CASSVRGTQYF	TGTGCCAGCAGCGTTAGAGGGACCCAGTACTTC
TRBJ2-5	-	13	-	TRBV5-1	CASSLVSQETQYF	TGCGCCAGCAGCTTGGTGTCGCAAGAGACCCAGTACTTC
TRBJ1-2	TRBD1	15	-	TRBV7-9	CASSFLQGASRGYTF	TGTGCCAGCAGCTTTTTACAGGGGGCAAGTCGCGGCTACACCTTC
TRBJ2-7	TRBD2	17	-	TRBV5-1	CASSPGLAGSLGHEQYF	TGCGCCAGCAGCCCCGGACTAGCGGGTTCCCTCGGGCACGAGCAGTACTTC
TRBJ2-1	TRBD2	16	-	TRBV7-9	CASSLATAGGILEQFF	TGTGCCAGCAGCTTAGCGACGGCGGGAGGAATCCTTGAGCAGTTCTTC
TRBJ2-7	-	15	-	TRBV4-3	CASSQDFLTSSEQYF	TGCGCCAGCAGCCAAGATTTCCTGACTAGTTCCGAGCAGTACTTC
TRBJ2-7	-	15	-	TRBV5-1	CASSLTRDKAYEQYF	TGCGCCAGCAGCCTAACCCGGGACAAGGCCTACGAGCAGTACTTC
TRBJ2-7	TRBD1	16	-	TRBV4-1	CASSQPDRGSSYEQYF	TGCGCCAGCAGCCAACCCGACAGGGGGAGCTCCTACGAGCAGTACTTC
TRBJ2-1	-	17	-	TRBV29-1	CSVGRNPKLSSYNEQFF	TGCAGCGTTGGGCGGAACCCCAAACTTTCTTCCTACAATGAGCAGTTCTTC
TRBJ2-1	TRBD2	16	-	TRBV11-3	CASSPSGTSGSNEQFF	TGTGCCAGCAGCCCTAGTGGGACTAGCGGGAGTAATGAGCAGTTCTTC
TRBJ2-5	-	11	once	TRBV6-6	CASSPQETQYF	TGTGCCAGCAGTCCTCAAGAGACCCAGTACTTC
TRBJ2-5	TRBD2	13	-	TRBV6-6	CASRPSGQETQYF	TGTGCCAGCAGGCCTAGCGGTCAAGAGACCCAGTACTTC
TRBJ1-5	-	14	-	TRBV7-2	CASSLAGANQPQHF	TGTGCCAGCAGCTTAGCAGGGGCCAATCAGCCCCAGCATTTT
TRBJ1-1	TRBD1	15	-	TRBV15	CATSGGTGGLTEAFF	TGTGCCACCAGCGGCGGAACAGGGGGTCTCACTGAAGCTTTCTTT
TRBJ2-7	-	14	once	TRBV6-1	CASSEVSNSFKQYF	TGTGCCAGCAGTGAAGTGTCTAATTCCTTCAAGCAGTACTTC
TRBJ2-1	TRBD2	18	-	TRBV11-1	CASSSWTSGISSYNEQFF	TGTGCCAGCAGCTCCTGGACTAGCGGTATAAGCTCCTACAATGAGCAGTTCTTC
TRBJ2-3	TRBD2	15	-	TRBV4-2	CASSQESSGSDTQYF	TGTGCCAGCAGCCAAGAATCTAGCGGGTCAGATACGCAGTATTTT
TRBJ1-1	-	15	-	TRBV5-3	CARSGGGREDTEAFF	TGTGCCAGAAGCGGTGGAGGCAGGGAGGACACTGAAGCTTTCTTT
TRBJ2-1	TRBD2	14	-	TRBV6-6	CASRLAGENNEQFF	TGTGCCAGTCGACTAGCGGGAGAGAACAATGAGCAGTTCTTC
TRBJ2-3	TRBD1	16	-	TRBV25-1	CASSELGDRDPDTQYF	TGTGCCAGCAGTGAATTGGGAGACAGGGACCCAGATACGCAGTATTTT
TRBJ1-5	-	15	-	TRBV19	CASKESAASNQPQHF	TGTGCCAGTAAGGAGTCGGCAGCTAGCAATCAGCCCCAGCATTTT
TRBJ2-3	-	16	-	TRBV5-4	CASSLEIAASRDTQYF	TGTGCCAGCAGCTTGGAGATAGCGGCCTCGAGGGATACGCAGTATTTT
TRBJ2-5	TRBD1	16	-	TRBV5-4	CASTPHPGGGEETQYF	TGTGCCAGCACCCCCCACCCAGGGGGCGGTGAGGAGACCCAGTACTTC
TRBJ2-7	TRBD1	15	-	TRBV25-1	CASSEMTGGPSEQYF	TGTGCCAGCAGTGAAATGACAGGGGGACCGAGCGAGCAGTACTTC
TRBJ1-2	-	13	-	TRBV19	CASSLITGYGYTF	TGTGCCAGTAGTCTCATTACAGGGTATGGCTACACCTTC
TRBJ1-1	TRBD1	17	-	TRBV5-6	CASSLTFGTGGFTEAFF	TGTGCCAGCAGCTTGACGTTTGGGACAGGGGGTTTCACTGAAGCTTTCTTT
TRBJ1-2	TRBD1	14	once	TRBV18	CASSPEGTEGGYTF	TGTGCCAGCTCACCAGAAGGGACAGAAGGTGGCTACACCTTC